These 24 T cell receptor beta chains share one sample of origin, sequenced in a study of T cell responses to AZD1222 COVID-19 vaccine. The method was immunoSEQ multiplex PCR; TCRdb's version includes in-frame clones alone and lacks a portion of them. The sample has 180,000 or so clones, over 80% seen once. Material: peripheral blood, obtained 28 days after the second dose of the MenACWY control vaccine. The receptor source for this set is an adult who received the MenACWY meningococcal vaccine as a control.

The rearrangement links TRBV12-3 or TRBV12-4 to TRBJ2-1; maybe TRBD1 (6 bases). The CDR3 sequence is 13 residues long. V lost 4 bases to trimming and J lost 15 bases, with 19 bases between them. The CDR3 loop is CASSSRGSGPLFF. DNA of the CDR3: TGTGCCAGCAGTTCGAGGGGGTCGGGACCTCTGTTCTTC.

The gene calls are TRBV27 and TRBJ1-1; 7 bases are a match to TRBD1. CDR1 and CDR2 (germline): MNHEY, SMNVEV (reference sequence). CDR3 length equals 16 residues. Germline trimming cut 5 bases from V and 2 bases from J; bases unmatched to any gene: 11. CDR3 sequence reads: CASSPITGTANTEAFF. Here the CDR3 DNA reads TGTGCCAGCAGTCCCATCACCGGGACAGCTAACACTGAAGCTTTCTTT.

The rearrangement joins TRBV5-1 to TRBJ2-7; 9 bases fit TRBD2. The CDR3 is 15 amino acids. The V gene's germline CDR1 is SGHRS and CDR2 YFSETQ. V was clipped by 2 bases and J by 1 base; unmatched bases: 4. CDR3 protein: CASSLSGGPSYEQYF. CDR3 bases: TGCGCCAGCAGCTTAAGCGGGGGGCCGTCCTACGAGCAGTACTTC.

The CDR3, as DNA: TGTGCCAGCAGCCTCCGGCAGGGGGGGGTCTACGAGCAGTACTTC. Protein sequence: CASSLRQGGVYEQYF. The rearrangement uses TRBV13 and TRBJ2-7; D is tentatively TRBD1 or TRBD2 (7 bases each). The V gene's germline CDR1 is PRHDT and CDR2 FYEKMQ (reference sequence). V was clipped by 5 bases and J by 3 bases, with 17 bases between them. The CDR3 contains 15 residues.

The sample holds one count of this clone. V usage is TRBV4-1 and J usage is TRBJ2-7, with 7 bases lining up with TRBD1. CDR1 MGHRA and CDR2 YSYEKL come from the germline V gene. The CDR3 spans 13 residues. With 2 bases clipped from V and 6 bases from J, the junction kept 4 bases outside the gene matches. Here the CDR3 reads CASSQRQGGEQYF. The CDR3 coding sequence is TGCGCCAGCAGCCAACGACAGGGCGGCGAGCAGTACTTC.

The J gene is TRBJ1-2, the V gene TRBV30; D gene ambiguous. The ends were cut back, 0 bases at V and 8 bases at J, with 13 bases in the middle. This CDR3 is built from 13 residues. Per germline, CDR1 GTSNPN and CDR2 SVGIG (reference sequence). CDR3 residues: CAWSVLGVSGYTF. For the CDR3, the DNA is TGTGCCTGGAGTGTACTTGGGGTGTCGGGCTACACCTTC.

The count of this clone is one. Other DNA sequences in the same sample also yield this CDR3. This chain joins TRBV19 and TRBJ1-1, with D perhaps matching TRBD1 (5 bases). Trimming left V 5 bases short and J 0 bases short, with 7 bases between. The CDR3 covers 13 residues. Germline loops: CDR1 LNHDA, CDR2 SQIVND (reference sequence). CDR3 loop: CASSGTVNTEAFF. The CDR3 DNA is TGTGCCAGTAGTGGGACGGTGAACACTGAAGCTTTCTTT.

The chain combines TRBV6-5 with TRBJ1-2, with a weak D call TRBD1 (6 bases). The germline V gene encodes CDR1 MNHEY and CDR2 SVGAGI. V was shortened by 6 bases and J by 8 bases, with 22 bases between the two germline ends. The length of the CDR3 is 15 residues. The CDR3 DNA is TGTGCCAGCAGCCAAGACTTGGACAGCTCCAAGGGCTACACCTTC. This gives the protein CASSQDLDSSKGYTF.

As DNA, the CDR3 is TGTGCCAGCAGTGAAGCGGGGGGAACGACTGAAGCTTTCTTT. This codes for CASSEAGGTTEAFF. V usage is TRBV6-1 and J usage is TRBJ1-1, with D maybe TRBD1 (5 bases). The CDR3 is made up of 14 amino acids. CDR1 is MNHNS and CDR2 is SASEGT in the germline V gene. The ends were cut back, 0 bases at V and 5 bases at J, with 10 bases in the middle.

The CDR3 nucleotides read TGTGCCAGCAGTTACCTGGAGCGCTCACCCCTCCACTTT. This sequence encodes CASSYLERSPLHF. The chain carries TRBV12-3 or TRBV12-4 and TRBJ1-6; D remains ambiguous. The V and J ends lost 4 bases and 10 bases respectively, with 11 bases between them. The CDR3 has 13 amino acids.

This chain joins TRBV14 and TRBJ2-5, with D perhaps given as TRBD1 or TRBD2 (5 bases each). Trimming cost V 4 bases and J 7 bases, with 16 bases left between them. The CDR3 spans 14 residues. Germline assignment: CDR1 SGHDN and CDR2 FVKESK. The CDR3 sequence is CASSPGTSQLTQYF. The CDR3 DNA reads TGTGCCAGCAGCCCCGGGACGAGCCAATTGACCCAGTACTTC.

The V and J genes are TRBV4-2 and TRBJ1-1, with D tentatively TRBD1 (5 bases). Germline CDR1 is LGHNA and CDR2 is YNFKEQ. The CDR3 consists of 14 residues. V lost 3 bases and J 4 bases, leaving 12 bases between the germline ends. The CDR3 bases are TGTGCCAGCAGCCAGGCCCAGGGAGCCACTGAAGCTTTCTTT. Its protein is CASSQAQGATEAFF.

This sequence joins TRBV5-5 and TRBJ2-2, with D hard to call. The CDR3 spans 15 residues. The ends were cut back, 0 bases at V and 7 bases at J, with 13 bases in the middle. Germline loops: CDR1 SGHKS, CDR2 YYEKEE (reference sequence). CDR3 bases: TGTGCCAGCAGCTTGGTTCCAGGCACCAACGGGGAGCTGTTTTTT. It translates to CASSLVPGTNGELFF.

This chain joins TRBV14 and TRBJ2-5, with 9 bases aligning to TRBD2. Germline loops: CDR1 SGHDN, CDR2 FVKESK. CDR3 length: 16 amino acids. After removal of 1 base from V and 1 base from J, the junction contained 4 bases not matched to a gene. The CDR3 is CASSQGSGGSQETQYF. The CDR3 region has the DNA TGTGCCAGCAGCCAAGGGAGCGGGGGGAGCCAAGAGACCCAGTACTTC.

The chain uses TRBV7-9 and TRBJ2-7; D could derive from TRBD1 or TRBD2 (6 bases each). Germline V gives CDR1 SEHNR, CDR2 FQNEAQ (reference sequence). V gave up 1 base and J gave up 0 bases, with 10 bases separating them. The CDR3 has 15 residues. The CDR3 bases are TGTGCCAGCAGCTTAGGAGAGGGGGGCTCCTACGAGCAGTACTTC. Protein: CASSLGEGGSYEQYF.

This chain uses TRBV7-6 with TRBJ1-5; D not certain. V gave up 7 bases and J gave up 3 bases, with 19 bases separating them. This CDR3 is 16 amino acids long. Per the germline V gene, CDR1 is SGHVS and CDR2 is FNYEAQ. CDR3 amino acids: CASMRVGEFFNQPQHF. In nucleotides, the CDR3 is TGTGCCAGCATGCGGGTCGGGGAGTTTTTCAATCAGCCCCAGCATTTT.

J is TRBJ2-5 and V is TRBV24-1; no reliable D call. V lost 2 bases and J lost 7, with 13 bases in between. Germline values: CDR1 KGHDR, CDR2 SFDVKD. The CDR3 is made up of 14 amino acids. The CDR3 sequence: CATSDSRRSATQYF. CDR3 sequence (DNA): TGTGCCACCAGTGATTCTCGACGGTCCGCGACCCAGTACTTC.

This clone was found once. V is TRBV6-4 and J is TRBJ1-6, with D possibly being TRBD1 (5 bases). This CDR3 has 14 residues. The germline CDR1 and CDR2 sequences are MRHNA and SNTAGT. V was pared by 5 bases and J by 4 bases, with 9 bases between. The CDR3 DNA is TGTGCCAGCAGTTGGGACGGTTATAATTCACCCCTCCACTTT. Translating it yields CASSWDGYNSPLHF.

This clone has more than one count but fewer than ten. The gene calls are TRBV3-1 (or the pseudogene TRBV3-2) and TRBJ1-1; no reliable D call. Deletions cut 7 bases from V and 1 base from J, with 10 bases between. CDR1 LGHDT and CDR2 YNNKEL come from the germline V gene (reference sequence). The CDR3 has 13 residues. The CDR3 nucleotides read TGTGCCAGCAAGGATGTGGGGAACACTGAAGCTTTCTTT. It is translated as CASKDVGNTEAFF.

This clone was observed once. The rearrangement joins TRBV6-6 to TRBJ1-6; D is ambiguous. The CDR3 has 14 amino acids. Germline loops: CDR1 MNHNY, CDR2 SVGAGI (reference sequence). V was shortened by 2 bases and J by 4 bases, with 6 bases between the two germline ends. The CDR3 nucleotides read TGTGCCAGCAGTTACAGCCATTATAATTCACCCCTCCACTTT. It encodes CASSYSHYNSPLHF.

This clone was observed a few times. V gene TRBV5-1 combines with J gene TRBJ1-1; 7 bases fit TRBD1. V shed 3 bases, J shed 3 bases, and the junction held 17 bases outside the gene matches. The CDR3 loop spans 18 amino acids. Germline CDR1 is SGHRS and CDR2 is YFSETQ. In nucleotides, the CDR3 is TGCGCCAGCAGCTCCCGACAGGGACGGGCGGTGGTGGACACTGAAGCTTTCTTT. Its translation is CASSSRQGRAVVDTEAFF.

The chain employs TRBV18 and TRBJ2-7; 7 bases line up with TRBD1. The CDR3 spans 14 residues. Looked up from germline, CDR1 is KGHSH and CDR2 is LQKENI. With 5 bases clipped from V and 5 bases from J, the junction kept 9 bases outside the gene matches. This chain's CDR3 is CASSLDRAADEQYF. CDR3 nucleotide sequence: TGTGCCAGCTCATTAGACAGGGCGGCAGACGAGCAGTACTTC.

This sequence joins TRBV19 and TRBJ1-5; D is ambiguous. Germline lookup yields CDR1 LNHDA and CDR2 SQIVND (reference sequence). Trimming cost V 1 base and J 0 bases, with 7 bases left between them. The CDR3 sequence is 15 residues long. CDR3 bases: TGTGCCAGTAGTATAGCGGGGTTTAGCAATCAGCCCCAGCATTTT. Translation: CASSIAGFSNQPQHF.

This sequence joins TRBV3-1 (or the pseudogene TRBV3-2) and TRBJ1-6, with TRBD1 as a possible D gene (6 bases). Germline-derived CDR1 and CDR2 are LGHDT and YNNKEL (reference sequence). V was clipped by 1 base and J by 11 bases, with 9 bases between them. The CDR3 is 13 residues long. This chain's CDR3 is CASSQVNRAPLHF. The CDR3 region has the DNA TGTGCCAGCAGCCAAGTCAACAGGGCACCCCTCCACTTT.